This T cell receptor beta chain is drawn from a study of beta chain features in type 1 diabetes. Study-wide points: Among all four CD4+ subsets, Type 1 diabetes patients had TCRB CDR3s that were moderately but significantly shorter. In the patient group, naive, central memory and Treg TCRB repertoires seemed more alike than in the healthy donor group.

V dropped 1 base and J dropped 10; count of bases not matched to a gene: 5. This CDR3 has 14 residues. CDR1 and CDR2 from the germline V gene are SGHTA and FQGTGA. This clone has at least ten counts. Its antigen is unknown. Every isolated RNA sample was fully reverse transcribed, so sequencing captured expressed TCRB transcripts. Profiling relied on immunoSEQ multiplex PCR, and the TCRdb table lists in-frame clones only, not all of them. In the table there are about 160,000 clones, approximately 7.8% of which are singletons. Sequencing was performed on central memory CD4+ T cells from blood. V is TRBV7-3 and J is TRBJ2-1, with TRBD2 identical over 9 bases. This sequence originates from a woman in her thirties or forties with type 1 diabetes. The CDR3 region has the DNA TGTGCCAGCAGCTTAAATAGCGGGAGTCGGGAGCAGTTCTTC. Protein: CASSLNSGSREQFF.